Sequencing of this T cell receptor beta chain was carried out in a study of metastatic and nonmetastatic thyroid tumors. About the study: Samples came from malignant and benign thyroid patients, and repertoires were compared across blood and tumor or nodule tissue.

Study results and limitations: In both blood and tumor samples, TCR beta diversity was reported significantly higher for malignant than benign nodules.

No treatment had been given to any patient before thyroid surgery. This clone was seen at least ten times. Its cognate antigen is unknown. Per the original data handling: CDR3 differences across clinicopathological groups were used to build a distant-metastasis classifier for papillary thyroid cancer. TCRdb re-analyzed the PCR reads using MiXCR. These V and J calls originate from TCRdb's pipeline instead of the authors' own analysis. The table shows some 23,000 clones, with 20% occurring only once. The V gene lost 1 base and the J gene lost 2 bases, with 21 bases spanning the gap. The germline gives CDR1 SGHTA, CDR2 FQGTGA. CDR3 length: 20 amino acids.

V gene TRBV7-3 combines with J gene TRBJ2-6, with TRBD2 as a possible D gene (5 bases). Sample: adjacent normal tissue. The sequence was collected from a female donor with papillary thyroid cancer or a benign thyroid nodule (not recorded which). Some clones in this sample may be carry-over from other donors' samples. The CDR3 region is CASSLNARGRGMAGANVLTF. The CDR3 DNA reads TGTGCCAGCAGCTTAAACGCTCGCGGCCGAGGGATGGCTGGGGCCAACGTCCTGACTTTC.